This T cell receptor (beta chain) was captured by sequencing in a study of T-cell reconstitution after alpha-beta-depleted transplantation in children. Overall study findings and caveats: In some patients, recipient T cells and intrathymic progenitors surviving conditioning explained high day-60 diversity.

Researchers prepared the TCRbeta library using unique molecular identifiers, the study reports. A single record per CDR3 protein comes from TCRdb applying MiXCR to the PCR reads. Among around 450,000 distinct CDR3 sequences listed, under 20% were seen once. The CDR3 has 16 amino acids. Trimming took 3 bases from V and 4 from J, leaving 19 bases between them. Germline V gives CDR1 LNHNV, CDR2 YYDKDF (reference sequence). This clonotype has only a few counts. Its cognate antigen is unknown. Here the sequenced sample was PBMCs, mostly from graft donor cells, taken 360 days after TCRalphabeta/CD19-depleted stem cell transplant. The TCR was taken from a boy under two years old who had a stem cell transplant for Wiskott-Aldrich syndrome, so the T cells may come from the graft donor. The chain couples TRBV15 to TRBJ2-7, with D possibly matching TRBD1 (6 bases). The CDR3 loop is CATSSFRTGHKYEQYF. As DNA, the CDR3 is TGTGCCACCAGCAGCTTCCGGACGGGACACAAATACGAGCAGTACTTC.